These 4 T cell receptor beta chains were sequenced from one sample in a study of blood T cells in healthy people across ages. Primed by a sample-barcoded 5' primer and a J-beta primer mix, a second PCR proceeded for about 6 to 11 cycles. TCRdb itself ran the 5' RACE reads through MiXCR, one entry per CDR3 protein. Here the sample spans some 890,000 distinct CDR3 sequences, almost 30% being singletons. These same data were also listed under a study on T cells of mothers and their children.

Sequenced input: blood. These receptors were obtained from a woman aged 40 to 50 in good health.

This clonotype came up many times. The chain links TRBV7-2 to TRBJ2-2, with D hard to call. V lost 4 bases and J 2 bases, leaving 11 bases between the germline ends. This CDR3 region has 15 residues. The V gene's germline CDR1 is SGHTA and CDR2 FQGNSA. CDR3: CASSWDIPNTGELFF. The CDR3 DNA reads as TGTGCCAGCAGCTGGGATATACCTAACACCGGGGAGCTGTTTTTT. Complete variable domain (other parts from reference TRBV7-2 and TRBJ2-2): GAGVSQSPSNKVTEKGKDVELRCDPISGHTALYWYRQSLGQGLEFLIYFQGNSAPDKSGLPSDRFSAERTGGSVSTLTIQRTQQEDSAVYLCASSWDIPNTGELFFGEGSRLTVL.

V is TRBV28 and J is TRBJ2-7; D is unresolved. The germline V and J ends were trimmed by 6 bases and 5 bases, with 8 bases remaining between them. Germline CDR1 is MDHEN and CDR2 is SYDVKM. The CDR3 is made up of 11 amino acids. The chain's CDR3 is CASRTLNEQYF. The CDR3 DNA sequence: TGTGCCAGCAGGACCCTAAACGAGCAGTACTTC. The full variable domain, rest sourced from reference TRBV28 and TRBJ2-7, is DVKVTQSSRYLVKRTGEKVFLECVQDMDHENMFWYRQDPGLGLRLIYFSYDVKMKEKGDIPEGYSVSREKKERFSLILESASTNQTSMYLCASRTLNEQYFGPGTRLTVT.

J is TRBJ2-1 and V is TRBV4-3; a possible D gene is TRBD2 (7 bases). The CDR3 is 15 residues long. Germline V CDR1 and CDR2: LGHNA, YSLEER. The V end lost 8 bases, the J end lost 3 bases, and 17 bases lay between the germline ends. The CDR3 sequence: CASGFRGALYNEQFF. The CDR3 coding sequence is TGCGCCAGCGGGTTCCGGGGGGCCCTCTACAATGAGCAGTTCTTC.

The chain uses TRBV5-5 and TRBJ2-6; TRBD1 matches 7 bases. The junction had 17 bases not matched to a gene; V was cut back by 1 base and J by 4 bases. Germline V gene sequence: CDR1 SGHKS, CDR2 YYEKEE (reference sequence). The CDR3 spans 20 residues. The DNA of the CDR3 is TGTGCCAGCAGCTTGAGAGGTCCGGGACAGCGATTCGCGGGGGCCAACGTCCTGACTTTC. This translates into CASSLRGPGQRFAGANVLTF. The whole variable domain, filled in from reference TRBV5-5 and TRBJ2-6, reads DAGVTQSPTHLIKTRGQQVTLRCSPISGHKSVSWYQQVLGQGPQFIFQYYEKEERGRGNFPDRFSARQFPNYSSELNVNALLLGDSALYLCASSLRGPGQRFAGANVLTFGAGSRLTVL.